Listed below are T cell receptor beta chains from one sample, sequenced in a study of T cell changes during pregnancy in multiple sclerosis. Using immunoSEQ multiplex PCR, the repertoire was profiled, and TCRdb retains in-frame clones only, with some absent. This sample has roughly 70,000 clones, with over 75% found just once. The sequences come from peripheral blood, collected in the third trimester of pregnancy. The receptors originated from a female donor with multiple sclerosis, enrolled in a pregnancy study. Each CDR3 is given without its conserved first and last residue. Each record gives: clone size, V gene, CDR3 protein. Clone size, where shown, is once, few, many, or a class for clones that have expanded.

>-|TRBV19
ASSPPAGFGPGELF
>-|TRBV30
ILQDLGYEQY
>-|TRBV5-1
ASSPRFSTGELF
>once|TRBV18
ASSPPTSAGNTGELF
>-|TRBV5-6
ASSWPMPSGYGYT
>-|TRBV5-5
ASSLDRGRALYGYT
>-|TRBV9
ASSVSGAAGELF
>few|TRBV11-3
ASSPRAGGSYEQY
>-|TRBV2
ASSPPVADYEQY
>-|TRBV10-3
ATEDRGGTDTQY
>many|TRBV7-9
ASSGRLANTYEQY
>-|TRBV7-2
ASSPGQGRTEAF
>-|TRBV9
ASSVGTSAAYEQY
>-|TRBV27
ASSFVSTSGSGEQF
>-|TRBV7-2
ASSSIADSNQPQH
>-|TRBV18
ASSPPGLADTGELF
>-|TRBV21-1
ASSKALSGVQPQH
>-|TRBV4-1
ASSQAFDSGELL
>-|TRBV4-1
ASRQGTAEKLF
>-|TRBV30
AWRMDRTGYGYT
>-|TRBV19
ASTLAGKTSDTQY
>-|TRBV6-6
ASTESGEAF
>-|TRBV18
ASSPPVPGELF
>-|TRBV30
AWSVRQINQPQH